This TCR beta chain was documented in a study of T cells in localized non-small cell lung cancer (dated by TCRdb to 2020 to 2022). General notes on the study: The study analyzed T cell repertoires of approximately 240 early-stage NSCLC patients, comparing tumors and uninvolved tumor-adjacent lungs. A mean age of 66.3 years was recorded for the NSCLC patients, of whom 129 were male and 107 were female. The cohort comprised roughly 240 treatment-naïve NSCLC patients with resected, localized lung tumors.

TCR beta CDR3 regions were sequenced from DNA using the immunoSEQ Assay. The original methods were these. To compute T cell density, TCR beta template counts were normalized to usable DNA, which was estimated by amplifying housekeeping genes. The preseqR package was used to estimate richness by extrapolating to 400,000 templates for PBMC samples and to 120,000 templates for tissue samples. Clonality was taken to be one minus Pielou's evenness. Tissue-enriched TCRs were identified by differential abundance testing using productive amino-acid clonotypes, minimum total count 5 and alpha 0.1. The Jaccard Index and the Morisita Overlap Index were used to quantify repertoire overlap between compartments. TCR beta CDR3s were clustered by GLIPH together with public tetramer-defined viral CDR3s, and at least three viral sequences plus V-gene enrichment were required for viral motifs. TCRdb holds this immuneACCESS table with in-frame rearrangements only. Some clones are missing; in checked studies, unresolved V genes explain under half, and the rest has no known cause. For V, J and clone size, that table is used; D and trimming come from the DNA. For this sample there are around 78,000 clones; around 89% appear just once. More than 20% of the sample belongs to the ten largest clones.

At diagnosis, tumor, uninvolved tumor-adjacent lung and peripheral blood were collected and then preserved as a mix of FFPE and fresh-frozen material. For TCR repertoire profiling, blood samples were analyzed in the form of peripheral blood mononuclear cells. As regards this clone: Its binding antigen is unknown. Base qualities were left out, and no much larger clone turns up one base away.

Study-wide findings and limitations: Uninvolved tumor-adjacent lung showed the highest T cell clonality, higher than tumor, which suggests more focused antigenic responses in the uninvolved tumor-adjacent lung. Because multi-region tumor sequencing was not done, intratumor heterogeneity could not be ruled out. Of the top 100 tumor clones, a median of roughly 60 were detected in paired uninvolved adjacent lung; 28 were also among that lung's top 100. Longer overall survival was associated with higher T cell density in blood, whereas shorter survival was associated with higher clonality in adjacent lung. Because of the exploratory design, TCR variables were selected using unadjusted p-values without false-discovery rate correction.

This sequence originates from a woman aged 40-69 years with stage I squamous cell lung carcinoma. The sequencing here drew on peripheral blood, taken before any cancer treatment.

The nucleotides are TGTGCCAGCAGTACCGGGACAGGGATTTTTTATGAGCAGTTCTTC. This encodes CASSTGTGIFYEQFF. Here the chain combines TRBV6-1 and TRBJ2-1; TRBD1 aligns with 9 central bases. The CDR3 contains 15 residues, cysteine and phenylalanine counted. Kept here is only the CDR3 DNA, which spans 45 bases and is read in frame from base 1. According to the germline V gene, CDR1 reads MNHNS and CDR2 reads SASEGT. The V end gives up 5 bases and the J end 8 bases, leaving 10 bases in the junction not matched to a gene.